These T cell receptor beta chains were read from a single sample in a study of PD-L1 blockade in urothelial cancer. The assay was immunoSEQ multiplex PCR, and TCRdb's table has in-frame clones only and misses some. This sample yields 40,000 to 45,000 clones, of which about four fifths are seen a single time; about 3.3% belongs to the top ten. The sample was PBMCs, taken around atezolizumab (anti-PD-L1) treatment. These receptor sequences come from a man aged 70 or older with urothelial cancer. CDR3s include the opening cysteine and the closing phenylalanine or tryptophan. The order of the fields is CDR3 protein, CDR3 DNA, clone size, D gene, J gene, V gene. The D gene is left open where the match is weak. Rows give clone size only sometimes, using once, few, many, or a class for an expanded clone.

CASSPGQGREGTEAFF | TGTGCCAGCAGTCCCGGACAGGGGCGAGAAGGGACTGAAGCTTTCTTT | . | TRBD1 | TRBJ1-1 | TRBV6-6
CASSRSTGELFF | TGTGCCAGCTCTAGGAGCACCGGGGAGCTGTTTTTT | few | . | TRBJ2-2 | TRBV18
CASSSGQGDGNEQFF | TGCGCCAGCAGCTCGGGACAGGGGGACGGCAATGAGCAGTTCTTC | . | TRBD1 | TRBJ2-1 | TRBV5-1
CAWSVEVGGPEGGGYTF | TGTGCCTGGAGTGTCGAGGTAGGAGGACCTGAAGGGGGAGGCTACACCTTC | few | . | TRBJ1-2 | TRBV30
CASSSTGTGIPGELFF | TGTGCCAGCAGCTCAACCGGGACAGGGATTCCCGGGGAGCTGTTTTTT | few | TRBD1 | TRBJ2-2 | TRBV7-9
CASSLDRVETQYF | TGCGCCAGCAGCTTGGACAGGGTAGAGACCCAGTACTTC | . | . | TRBJ2-5 | TRBV5-1
CASSLVAGGYNEQFF | TGTGCCAGCAGCTTGGTAGCGGGGGGGTACAATGAGCAGTTCTTC | . | TRBD2 | TRBJ2-1 | TRBV13
CAGASVASSTDTQYF | TGTGCCGGGGCCTCGGTAGCTTCTAGCACAGATACGCAGTATTTT | . | . | TRBJ2-3 | TRBV10-3
CASSLGASGVQETQYF | TGTGCCAGCAGCTTAGGGGCTAGCGGAGTCCAAGAGACCCAGTACTTC | . | TRBD2 | TRBJ2-5 | TRBV11-3
CASQTGGGNQPQHF | TGTGCCAGCCAAACAGGTGGGGGCAATCAGCCCCAGCATTTT | . | . | TRBJ1-5 | TRBV27
CASSWAQETQYF | TGTGCCAGCAGCTGGGCCCAAGAGACCCAGTACTTC | . | . | TRBJ2-5 | TRBV7-2
CASSYYRLPGTQYF | TGTGCCAGCAGTTACTACCGGTTACCGGGTACGCAGTATTTT | . | . | TRBJ2-3 | TRBV6-5
CASSPRLAGGELFF | TGTGCCAGCAGCCCCCGGTTAGCGGGGGGGGAGCTGTTTTTT | few | TRBD2 | TRBJ2-2 | TRBV9
CASSIGDLNTEAFF | TGTGCCAGCAGTATCGGGGATCTGAACACTGAAGCTTTCTTT | . | . | TRBJ1-1 | TRBV6-5
CASSLETGGADTQYF | TGTGCCAGCAGTTTAGAAACAGGGGGAGCAGATACGCAGTATTTT | . | TRBD1 | TRBJ2-3 | TRBV27
CASISSAGARETQYF | TGTGCCAGTATCTCATCCGCGGGGGCGCGTGAGACCCAGTACTTC | . | . | TRBJ2-5 | TRBV19
CASSPSTGLGYTF | TGTGCCAGCAGCCCCTCGACAGGGTTAGGCTACACCTTC | . | TRBD1 | TRBJ1-2 | TRBV7-9
CASSQDRTATGELFF | TGTGCCAGCAGCCAAGACCGGACAGCCACCGGGGAGCTGTTTTTT | once | . | TRBJ2-2 | TRBV14
CASSQYGVRETQYF | TGTGCCAGCAGTCAATACGGAGTCCGGGAGACCCAGTACTTC | once | . | TRBJ2-5 | TRBV27
CASSFSGQGLDTQYF | TGCGCCAGCAGCTTCTCGGGACAGGGTCTGGATACGCAGTATTTT | . | TRBD1 | TRBJ2-3 | TRBV5-1
CASSQLQSYNSPLHF | TGTGCCAGCAGCCAACTACAGTCCTATAATTCACCCCTCCACTTT | . | . | TRBJ1-6 | TRBV14
CASSSGQGTDTQYF | TGTGCCAGCAGCTCTGGACAGGGCACAGATACGCAGTATTTT | . | TRBD1 | TRBJ2-3 | TRBV5-4
CASTSGGGNTIYF | TGTGCCAGCACCTCGGGGGGAGGAAACACCATATATTTT | . | . | TRBJ1-3 | TRBV6-1
CAWSDGLRRPQHF | TGTGCCTGGAGTGATGGGCTACGACGGCCCCAGCATTTT | . | . | TRBJ1-5 | TRBV30
CASKMTGLPYEQYF | TGTGCCAGCAAAATGACGGGGTTACCTTACGAGCAGTACTTC | . | . | TRBJ2-7 | TRBV27
CASSFGQGEGYTF | TGTGCCAGCAGTTTCGGGCAGGGGGAGGGCTACACCTTC | . | TRBD1 | TRBJ1-2 | TRBV28
CASSSNGEYEQYF | TGTGCCAGCAGTTCGAATGGGGAGTACGAGCAGTACTTC | few | . | TRBJ2-7 | TRBV2
CASSLARGGDEQYF | TGCGCCAGCAGCTTGGCTCGGGGGGGAGACGAGCAGTACTTC | . | TRBD2 | TRBJ2-7 | TRBV5-1
CASSPDREGQPQHF | TGCGCCAGCAGCCCGGACAGGGAGGGTCAGCCCCAGCATTTT | . | TRBD1 | TRBJ1-5 | TRBV5-1
CASRTGQGPSYNEQFF | TGTGCCAGCAGAACCGGACAGGGGCCTTCCTACAATGAGCAGTTCTTC | . | TRBD1 | TRBJ2-1 | TRBV28
CASSLDLRQGHNEQFF | TGTGCCAGCAGCTTAGATTTGAGACAGGGTCACAATGAGCAGTTCTTC | medium-sized | TRBD1 | TRBJ2-1 | TRBV11-3
CASSPPGTSGDAHTQYF | TGTGCCAGCTCACCACCGGGGACTAGCGGGGATGCACATACGCAGTATTTT | . | TRBD2 | TRBJ2-3 | TRBV18
CASSEQNTGELFF | TGTGCCAGCAGTGAACAGAACACCGGGGAGCTGTTTTTT | once | . | TRBJ2-2 | TRBV2
CASSKELFNYGYTF | TGTGCCAGCAGCAAAGAACTATTCAACTATGGCTACACCTTC | medium-sized | . | TRBJ1-2 | TRBV21-1
CASSQDGTGGANVLTF | TGCGCCAGCAGCCAAGATGGGACAGGTGGGGCCAACGTCCTGACTTTC | . | TRBD1 | TRBJ2-6 | TRBV4-3
CASGRDLSSYEQYF | TGTGCCAGCGGCCGTGACTTGAGCTCCTACGAGCAGTACTTC | few | . | TRBJ2-7 | TRBV7-9
CASSLNLGSRELQFF | TGTGCCAGCAGCTTAAACCTCGGCTCACGGGAGTTGCAATTCTTC | few | . | TRBJ2-1 | TRBV7-9
CASSSSTGIDEQYF | TGTGCCAGCAGCTCCTCGACAGGGATCGACGAGCAGTACTTC | . | TRBD1 | TRBJ2-7 | TRBV7-2
CASSLRAYNEQFF | TGTGCCAGCAGCTTACGGGCCTACAATGAGCAGTTCTTC | . | . | TRBJ2-1 | TRBV11-2
CASSSGGDRGPGNTIYF | TGTGCCAGCAGCTCCGGGGGGGACAGAGGGCCTGGAAACACCATATATTTT | . | TRBD1 | TRBJ1-3 | TRBV7-9
CASSSRQGSGNTIYF | TGTGCCAGCAGCTCGAGACAGGGATCTGGAAACACCATATATTTT | once | TRBD1 | TRBJ1-3 | TRBV7-2
CASQTPQREGLGNYNEQFF | TGTGCCTCGCAAACCCCCCAGCGGGAGGGCCTCGGGAACTACAATGAGCAGTTCTTC | once | TRBD2 | TRBJ2-1 | TRBV2
CASSLGGTANQPQHF | TGTGCCAGCAGCTTAGGGGGGACAGCCAATCAGCCCCAGCATTTT | . | TRBD1 | TRBJ1-5 | TRBV7-2
CASSYYGTGNQETQYF | TGTGCCAGCAGTTACTACGGGACAGGGAACCAAGAGACCCAGTACTTC | . | TRBD1 | TRBJ2-5 | TRBV6-5
CASSDGGTVTQYF | TGTGCCAGCAGTGATGGGGGGACAGTTACGCAGTATTTT | . | . | TRBJ2-3 | TRBV2
CASSLARPDGYTF | TGTGCCAGCAGCTTAGCGAGGCCGGATGGCTACACCTTC | . | . | TRBJ1-2 | TRBV11-1
CASRTSGGETQYF | TGTGCCAGCCGCACTAGCGGGGGAGAGACCCAGTACTTC | . | TRBD2 | TRBJ2-5 | TRBV19
CSATRREQFF | TGCAGTGCTACCCGGCGGGAGCAGTTCTTC | few | . | TRBJ2-1 | TRBV20-1
CASSLPVNTGELFF | TGTGCCAGCAGTCTACCTGTGAACACCGGGGAGCTGTTTTTT | once | . | TRBJ2-2 | TRBV6-5
CASSLPGTGVNEKLFF | TGTGCCAGCAGTTTACCCGGGACAGGGGTTAATGAAAAACTGTTTTTT | . | TRBD1 | TRBJ1-4 | TRBV28
CASSREGQGNYGYTF | TGCGCCAGCAGCCGGGAGGGACAGGGGAACTATGGCTACACCTTC | . | TRBD1 | TRBJ1-2 | TRBV5-1
CASRTGTGNQPQHF | TGTGCCAGTAGGACCGGGACAGGAAATCAGCCCCAGCATTTT | . | TRBD1 | TRBJ1-5 | TRBV19
CASSYSGLAYF | TGTGCCAGCAGTTACTCGGGACTAGCGTACTTC | . | TRBD2 | TRBJ2-5 | TRBV6-5
CASSARTGNYEQYF | TGTGCCAGCAGCGCCCGGACAGGAAACTACGAGCAGTACTTC | . | TRBD1 | TRBJ2-7 | TRBV7-2